The clone carrying this T cell receptor beta chain has a handful of counts. The antigen remains unidentified. Losses at the gene ends were 3 bases for V and 3 bases for J; bases not matched to a gene: 2. CDR1 is LNHDA and CDR2 is SQIVND in the germline V gene (reference sequence). This CDR3 is 14 amino acids long. This record comes from a study of graft-versus-host responses after intestinal transplantation. Assay: immunoSEQ multiplex PCR; the TCRdb copy retains only in-frame clones and omits some. The sample holds over 90,000 clones; 90% to 95% are singletons and the top ten take over 0.4%. The specimen comprised unstimulated CD8+ T cells sorted from spleen or lymph node cells, sampled before intestinal transplant. V and J are TRBV19 and TRBJ2-7; 10 bases line up with TRBD2. This TCR was recovered from a human donor who received an intestinal transplant. CDR3 DNA sequence: TGTGCCAGTAGTATTTCTAGCGGGAGCTACGAGCAGTACTTC. Its protein is CASSISSGSYEQYF.